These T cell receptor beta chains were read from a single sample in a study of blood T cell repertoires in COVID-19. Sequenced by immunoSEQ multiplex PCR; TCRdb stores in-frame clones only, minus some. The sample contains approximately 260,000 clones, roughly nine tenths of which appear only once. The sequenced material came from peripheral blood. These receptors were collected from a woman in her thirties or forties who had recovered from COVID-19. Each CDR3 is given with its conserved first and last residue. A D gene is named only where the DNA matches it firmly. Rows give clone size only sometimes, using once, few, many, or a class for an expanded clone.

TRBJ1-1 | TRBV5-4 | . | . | CASSLAGGPNTEAFF | TGTGCCAGCAGCTTGGCGGGGGGGCCGAACACTGAAGCTTTCTTT
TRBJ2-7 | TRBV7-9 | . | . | CASSLEEHWYEQYF | TGTGCCAGCAGCTTAGAGGAGCACTGGTACGAGCAGTACTTC
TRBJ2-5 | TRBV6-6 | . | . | CASSLRSPKETQYF | TGTGCCAGCAGCTTGAGAAGTCCCAAAGAGACCCAGTACTTC
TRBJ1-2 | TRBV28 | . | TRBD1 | CASSSTPGQGVGYTF | TGTGCCAGCAGTTCAACACCGGGACAGGGAGTTGGCTACACCTTC
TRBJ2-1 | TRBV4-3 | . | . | CASSQALNNEQFF | TGCGCCAGCAGCCAAGCTTTAAACAATGAGCAGTTCTTC
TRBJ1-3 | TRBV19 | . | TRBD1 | CASSGVVGQSSGNTIYF | TGTGCCAGTAGTGGGGTAGTGGGACAGTCCTCTGGAAACACCATATATTTT
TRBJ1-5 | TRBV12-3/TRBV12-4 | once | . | CASSSREYQPQHF | TGTGCCAGCAGTTCCCGGGAATATCAGCCCCAGCATTTT
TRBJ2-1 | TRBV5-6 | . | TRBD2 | CASSPLAGGYNEQFF | TGTGCCAGCAGCCCACTAGCGGGAGGATATAATGAGCAGTTCTTC
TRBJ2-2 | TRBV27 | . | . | CASSLYGPGVGVDTGELFF | TGTGCCAGCAGTTTATATGGGCCAGGGGTGGGTGTGGACACCGGGGAGCTGTTTTTT
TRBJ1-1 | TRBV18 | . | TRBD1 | CASSRGQGYTEAFF | TGTGCCAGCTCACGAGGACAGGGTTACACTGAAGCTTTCTTT
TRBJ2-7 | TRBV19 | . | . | CASSMGTDYEQYF | TGTGCCAGTAGTATGGGTACAGACTACGAGCAGTACTTC
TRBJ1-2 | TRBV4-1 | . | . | CASSQDLKRYGYTF | TGCGCCAGCAGCCAAGATCTTAAGAGATATGGCTACACCTTC
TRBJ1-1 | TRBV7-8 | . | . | CASSLFRGLMNTEAFF | TGTGCCAGCAGCTTATTTAGGGGACTCATGAACACTGAAGCTTTCTTT
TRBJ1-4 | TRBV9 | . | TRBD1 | CASSAAGTGGEKLFF | TGTGCCAGCAGCGCCGCCGGGACAGGGGGCGAAAAACTGTTTTTT
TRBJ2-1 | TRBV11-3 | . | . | CASSFTSPSGNEQFF | TGTGCCAGCAGCTTTACTAGTCCCTCTGGGAATGAGCAGTTCTTC
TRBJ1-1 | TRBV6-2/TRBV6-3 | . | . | CASSYSIPRVSTEAFF | TGTGCCAGCAGTTACTCGATACCCCGGGTGAGCACTGAAGCTTTCTTT
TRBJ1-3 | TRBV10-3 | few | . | CAITRISGNTIYF | TGTGCCATTACCAGGATCTCTGGAAACACCATATATTTT
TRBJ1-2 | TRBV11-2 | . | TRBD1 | CASSSNRGKGSRGYTF | TGTGCCAGCAGCTCAAACAGGGGTAAAGGGTCTCGTGGCTACACCTTC
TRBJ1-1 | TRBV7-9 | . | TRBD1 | CASSLYRGVGTEAFF | TGTGCCAGCAGCTTATACAGGGGTGTGGGCACTGAAGCTTTCTTT
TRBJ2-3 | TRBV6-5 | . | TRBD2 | CASSYWRGDGRDTQYF | TGTGCCAGCAGTTATTGGCGGGGGGATGGTAGAGATACGCAGTATTTT
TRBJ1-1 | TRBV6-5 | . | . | CASSSTEAFF | TGTGCCAGCTCATCCACTGAAGCTTTCTTT
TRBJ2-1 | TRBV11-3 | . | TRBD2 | CASSYELAAYNEQFF | TGTGCCAGCAGCTACGAACTAGCGGCCTACAATGAGCAGTTCTTC
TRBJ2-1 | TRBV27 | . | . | CASTPGGVRLNEQFF | TGTGCCAGCACTCCCGGGGGAGTGCGTTTGAATGAGCAGTTCTTC
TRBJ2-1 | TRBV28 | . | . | CASSRRVDEQFF | TGTGCCAGCAGTCGGAGGGTGGATGAGCAGTTCTTC
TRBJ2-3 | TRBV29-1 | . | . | CSVVPGTSDTQYF | TGCAGCGTTGTTCCAGGGACTTCAGATACGCAGTATTTT
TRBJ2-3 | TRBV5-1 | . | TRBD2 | CASSGGLFLPRDTQYF | TGCGCCAGCAGCGGGGGACTATTTCTACCCAGAGATACGCAGTATTTT
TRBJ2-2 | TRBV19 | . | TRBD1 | CASQPRTGGNTGELFF | TGTGCCAGCCAACCAAGGACAGGGGGAAACACCGGGGAGCTGTTTTTT
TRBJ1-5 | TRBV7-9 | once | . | CASSYSGMGEPQHF | TGTGCCAGCAGCTACAGCGGCATGGGAGAGCCCCAGCATTTT
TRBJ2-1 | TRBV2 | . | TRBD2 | CASQLAGVGEQFF | TGTGCCAGCCAACTAGCGGGAGTCGGTGAGCAGTTCTTC
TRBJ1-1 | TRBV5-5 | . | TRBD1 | CASSPTGFEAFF | TGTGCCAGCAGCCCGACAGGGTTTGAAGCTTTCTTT
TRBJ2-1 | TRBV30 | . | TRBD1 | CAWSHRDRVWNEQFF | TGTGCCTGGAGTCACCGGGACAGGGTCTGGAATGAGCAGTTCTTC
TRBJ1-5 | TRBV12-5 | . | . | CASGSGVGVGNQPQHF | TGTGCTAGTGGTTCAGGGGTTGGAGTAGGCAATCAGCCCCAGCATTTT
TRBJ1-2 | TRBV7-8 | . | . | CASSPRQSSGYTF | TGTGCCAGCAGCCCGCGACAGTCTTCGGGCTACACCTTC
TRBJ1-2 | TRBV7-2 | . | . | CASSLSQDYGYTF | TGTGCCAGCAGCTTAAGTCAGGACTATGGCTACACCTTC
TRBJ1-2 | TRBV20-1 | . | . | CSALTDSYGTF | TGCAGTGCCCTAACCGACTCTTACGGGACCTTC
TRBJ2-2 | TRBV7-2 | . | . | CASSLKQGSNTGELFF | TGTGCCAGCAGCTTAAAGCAGGGCTCCAACACCGGGGAGCTGTTTTTT
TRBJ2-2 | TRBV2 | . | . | CASSRGNTGELFF | TGTGCCAGCAGTCGAGGCAACACCGGGGAGCTGTTTTTT
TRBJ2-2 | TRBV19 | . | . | CASMQRAVLANTGELFF | TGTGCCAGTATGCAGCGGGCTGTTCTAGCGAACACCGGGGAGCTGTTTTTT
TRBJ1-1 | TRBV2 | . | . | CASSAMNTEAFF | TGTGCCAGCAGTGCCATGAACACTGAAGCTTTCTTT
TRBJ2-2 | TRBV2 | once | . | CASSERGIGGELFF | TGTGCCAGCAGTGAAAGGGGGATTGGAGGGGAGCTGTTTTTT
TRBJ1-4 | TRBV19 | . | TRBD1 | CASSIDRANEKLFF | TGTGCCAGTAGTATCGACAGGGCTAATGAAAAACTGTTTTTT
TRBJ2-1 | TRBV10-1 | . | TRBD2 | CASTKGRASGSSYNEQFF | TGCGCCAGCACGAAAGGGAGGGCTAGCGGGAGCTCCTACAATGAGCAGTTCTTC
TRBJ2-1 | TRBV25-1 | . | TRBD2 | CASSFRLADYNEQFF | TGTGCCAGCAGTTTCAGACTAGCGGATTACAATGAGCAGTTCTTC
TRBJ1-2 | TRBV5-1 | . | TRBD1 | CASSNPDRGPFYGYTF | TGCGCCAGCAGCAACCCTGACAGGGGGCCTTTCTATGGCTACACCTTC
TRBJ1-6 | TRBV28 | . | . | CASSFPTGNYNSPLHF | TGTGCCAGCAGTTTTCCCACAGGGAATTATAATTCACCCCTCCACTTT
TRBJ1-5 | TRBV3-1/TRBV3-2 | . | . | CASSHRNSNQPQHF | TGTGCCAGCAGCCACAGAAATAGCAATCAGCCCCAGCATTTT
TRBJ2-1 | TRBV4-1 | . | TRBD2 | CASSQVNIAGDEQFF | TGCGCCAGCAGCCAAGTAAATATAGCGGGAGATGAGCAGTTCTTC
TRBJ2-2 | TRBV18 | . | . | CASSEASTGELFF | TGTGCCAGCTCAGAGGCTTCCACCGGGGAGCTGTTTTTT
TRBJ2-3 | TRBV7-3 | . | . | CASSSQAGNTDTQYF | TGTGCCAGCAGCTCCCAGGCGGGGAACACAGATACGCAGTATTTT